This passage covers 5 T cell receptor beta chains from one sample sequenced in a study of T-cell memory formation after mild COVID-19. TCRdb reprocessed the 5' RACE reads via MiXCR and lists one record per CDR3 protein. The data hold about 14,000 distinct CDR3 sequences, with about 21% observed a single time. The specimen was PBMCs or a T cell subset sorted from them (not recorded which). All receptors derive from an adult woman who had mild COVID-19 (a few samples of this study predate the infection). Cell type and time point are not known.

Ten or more counts support this clonotype. The V gene is TRBV25-1, the J gene TRBJ2-2; D is uncertain. CDR3 length: 12 residues. The germline V gene encodes CDR1 MGHDK and CDR2 SYGVNS. With 7 bases removed from V and 5 bases from J, the gap between germline ends came to 8 bases. The CDR3 DNA reads TGTGCCAGCACGCGTGGGACCGGGGAGCTGTTTTTT. This codes for CASTRGTGELFF.

This clonotype was recorded at least ten times. This chain connects TRBV5-4 to TRBJ1-1, with 7 bases identical to TRBD1. The trim removed 2 bases at V and 0 bases at J, leaving 4 bases unmatched. This CDR3 is built from 15 residues. Germline CDR1 SGHNT, CDR2 YYREEE (reference sequence). The CDR3 protein is CASSFPTGLNTEAFF. The CDR3 coding sequence is TGTGCCAGCAGCTTTCCGACAGGGCTGAACACTGAAGCTTTCTTT.

This clonotype appeared many times. The V call is TRBV24-1, the J call TRBJ2-3, with 10 bases fitting TRBD2. CDR3 size: 14 residues. CDR1 is KGHDR and CDR2 is SFDVKD in the germline V gene. The V segment lost 9 bases and the J segment 3 bases; nucleotides outside the gene matches: 5. Here the CDR3 reads CATRPSGSTDTQYF. CDR3 nucleotides: TGTGCCACCCGCCCTAGCGGGAGTACAGATACGCAGTATTTT.

Ten or more counts support this clonotype. J is TRBJ1-3 and V is TRBV4-1; perhaps TRBD1 as D (6 bases). Trimming left V 1 base short and J 4 bases short, with 20 bases between. The CDR3 length is 18 residues. CDR1 and CDR2 (germline): MGHRA, YSYEKL. CDR3: CASSQGVTGDTTGNTIYF. CDR3 nucleotide sequence: TGCGCCAGCAGCCAAGGGGTAACTGGGGACACAACGGGAAACACCATATATTTT.

This clonotype was counted ten times or more. The V gene is TRBV19, the J gene TRBJ2-1; 8 bases agree with TRBD2. The germline V gene encodes CDR1 LNHDA and CDR2 SQIVND (reference sequence). The CDR3 loop spans 17 amino acids. V lost 4 bases, J lost 0 bases, and 8 bases stayed unmatched. CDR3 region: CASSTQYSGSSYNEQFF. The CDR3 nucleotides read TGTGCCAGTAGTACCCAATACAGCGGGAGCTCCTACAATGAGCAGTTCTTC. The full variable domain, rest sourced from reference TRBV19 and TRBJ2-1, is DGGITQSPKYLFRKEGQNVTLSCEQNLNHDAMYWYRQDPGQGLRLIYYSQIVNDFQKGDIAEGYSVSREKKESFPLTVTSAQKNPTAFYLCASSTQYSGSSYNEQFFGPGTRLTVL.